The clone carrying this TCR beta chain was detected only a few times. Its cognate antigen is unknown. Unique molecular identifiers tagged individual cDNA molecules. From the 5' RACE reads, TCRdb called clonotypes with MiXCR, one entry per CDR3 protein. The profile shows around 84,000 distinct CDR3 sequences, 13% to 15% of them singletons. These data belong to a study of early T cells in non-severe SARS-CoV-2 infection. Overall study: Sequencing was performed on bulk RNA from unsorted whole blood, leaving chains unpaired. Overall study findings and caveats: CD4 and private specificities were missed by VDJdb matching, which favored anti-spike CD8 responses.

CDR1 is KGHSH, CDR2 LQKENI, per germline. The CDR3 totals 15 residues. Trimming at V came to 1 base and at J to 5 bases, leaving 1 base not matched to a gene. The receptor was derived from an adult who was a healthcare worker with PCR-confirmed SARS-CoV-2 infection or an uninfected control (not recorded which). Material: whole blood. The V and J genes are TRBV18 and TRBJ2-7, with 14 nucleotides matching TRBD2. The CDR3: CASSPRGLAGDEQYF. The CDR3 DNA reads TGTGCCAGCTCACCACGGGGACTAGCGGGAGACGAGCAGTACTTC.